Shown below are 18 T cell receptor beta chains from a single sample sequenced in a study of shared clonotypes between healthy human individuals. Clones were read by immunoSEQ multiplex PCR, and TCRdb kept only the in-frame ones, dropping some. This table has fewer than 650,000 clones, around 78% appearing once. The sequenced sample consisted of PBMCs. These TCRs come from a middle-aged woman in good health. Some clones in this sample may be carry-over from other donors' samples.

The CDR3 nucleotides are TGTGCCAGTAGTAACCCGGGACCACTAAATGAGCAGTTCTTC. Protein product: CASSNPGPLNEQFF. V gene TRBV19 combines with J gene TRBJ2-1; D is tentatively TRBD1 or TRBD2 (5 bases each). Germline V gene lookup returns CDR1 LNHDA and CDR2 SQIVND (reference sequence). V was shortened by 4 bases and J by 7 bases, with 14 bases between the two germline ends. The CDR3 loop spans 14 amino acids.

This clone has more than one count but fewer than ten. CDR3 amino acids: CASSTMLRGGNQPQHF. The CDR3 region has the DNA TGTGCCAGTAGTACGATGTTGCGGGGAGGCAATCAGCCCCAGCATTTT. The rearrangement links TRBV19 to TRBJ1-5, with D unclear. V lost 4 bases to trimming and J lost 2 bases, with 15 bases between them. The germline gives CDR1 LNHDA, CDR2 SQIVND (reference sequence). There are 16 residues in the CDR3.

This clone has just a few counts. The chain employs TRBV27 and TRBJ2-1, with D perhaps matching TRBD1 or TRBD2 (6 bases each). V lost 0 bases and J 10 bases, leaving 13 bases between the germline ends. CDR1 is MNHEY and CDR2 is SMNVEV in the germline V gene (reference sequence). The CDR3 totals 14 residues. CDR3 in DNA: TGTGCCAGCAGTTTATCTCCTAGAGGGGGGGAGCAGTTCTTC. Amino acids: CASSLSPRGGEQFF.

The chain joins TRBV28 to TRBJ2-1, with D possibly being TRBD2 (6 bases). Trimming left V 2 bases short and J 9 bases short, with 8 bases between. Germline loops: CDR1 MDHEN, CDR2 SYDVKM. This CDR3 region has 12 residues. The CDR3 DNA reads TGTGCCAGCAGTTTAATAGCGGCTGAGCAGTTCTTC. Amino acids: CASSLIAAEQFF.

This clone was counted only a few times. The chain is built from TRBV7-3 and TRBJ1-1; possible D gene TRBD1, 6 bases. The V end was cut by 6 bases, the J end by 1 base, with 9 bases between. CDR1 and CDR2 (germline): SGHTA, FQGTGA. This CDR3 is built from 13 residues. CDR3 bases: TGTGCCAGCAGATTGGGACAGAACACTGAAGCTTTCTTT. Translation: CASRLGQNTEAFF.

The chain couples TRBV18 to TRBJ2-7; 12 positions match TRBD2. Germline-derived CDR1 and CDR2 are KGHSH and LQKENI. With V trimmed by 2 bases and J by 3 bases, 2 bases remained unmatched. The CDR3 consists of 15 residues. CDR3 amino acids: CASSPGLAGNYEQYF. In DNA, the CDR3 is TGTGCCAGCTCACCAGGACTAGCGGGGAACTACGAGCAGTACTTC.

The chain carries TRBV4-1 and TRBJ2-1; TRBD1 aligns across 9 bases. Germline CDR1 MGHRA, CDR2 YSYEKL. This CDR3 has 16 residues. Unmatched junction bases numbered 11, after V lost 4 bases and J lost 7 bases. CDR3: CASSRRGTGNVNEQFF. The CDR3 DNA reads as TGCGCCAGCAGCCGAAGAGGGACAGGGAATGTAAATGAGCAGTTCTTC.

The rearrangement links TRBV29-1 to TRBJ2-1, with TRBD2 matching 8 bases. With V trimmed by 6 bases and J by 4 bases, 11 bases remained unmatched. Per the germline V gene, CDR1 is SQVTM and CDR2 is ANQGSEA. The CDR3 loop spans 15 amino acids. In DNA, the CDR3 is TGCAGCGTCGGATCGGGACTAGGGGTTTACAATGAGCAGTTCTTC. This codes for CSVGSGLGVYNEQFF.

The chain employs TRBV6-1 and TRBJ1-3, with D maybe TRBD1 (5 bases). Trimming removed 2 bases from V and 0 bases from J, with 17 bases in between. Germline CDR1 is MNHNS and CDR2 is SASEGT. The CDR3 is made up of 18 amino acids. The CDR3 loop reads CASSEPATVLSSGNTIYF. DNA for the CDR3: TGTGCCAGCAGTGAACCGGCGACAGTACTGAGCTCTGGAAACACCATATATTTT.

The V and J genes are TRBV5-1 and TRBJ2-5; TRBD1 is a possible D gene (6 bases). The CDR3 has 16 amino acids. CDR1 is SGHRS and CDR2 is YFSETQ in the germline V gene. V lost 4 bases and J lost 5, with 21 bases in between. CDR3 sequence reads: CASSRNLWTARETQYF. The CDR3 region has the DNA TGCGCCAGCAGCCGGAACCTCTGGACAGCAAGGGAGACCCAGTACTTC. Complete variable domain (other parts from reference TRBV5-1 and TRBJ2-5): KAGVTQTPRYLIKTRGQQVTLSCSPISGHRSVSWYQQTPGQGLQFLFEYFSETQRNKGNFPGRFSGRQFSNSRSEMNVSTLELGDSALYLCASSRNLWTARETQYFGPGTRLLVL.

The rearrangement uses TRBV19 and TRBJ1-4; D unclear. CDR1 and CDR2 (germline): LNHDA, SQIVND (reference sequence). V shed 7 bases and J shed 6 bases, with 18 bases lying between them. This CDR3 is built from 15 residues. The CDR3 DNA follows: TGTGCCAGTAAGGTTGGCTGGGGATTCTATGAAAAACTGTTTTTT. It yields the protein CASKVGWGFYEKLFF.

J is TRBJ2-3 and V is TRBV11-3; D is ambiguous. Germline-derived CDR1 and CDR2 are SGHNT and YENEEA. This CDR3 comprises 14 residues. The V and J ends lost 1 base and 2 bases respectively, with 7 bases between them. The CDR3 bases are TGTGCCAGCAGCTTAGGCGCTATCACAGATACGCAGTATTTT. It codes for CASSLGAITDTQYF.

In regard to this clone: This may be a read error, as it is one base from a much larger clone. V is TRBV7-9 and J is TRBJ2-1; D is uncertain. The CDR3 is 11 amino acids. CDR1 and CDR2 (germline): SEHNR, FQNEAQ (reference sequence). The DNA of the CDR3 is TGTGCCAGCAGCGCCTACCATGAGCAGTTCTTC. This encodes CASSAYHEQFF. Combining the CDR3 with reference TRBV7-9 and TRBJ2-1 gives the whole variable domain DTGVSQNPRHKITKRGQNVTFRCDPISEHNRLYWYRQTLGQGPEFLTYFQNEAQLEKSRLLSDRFSAERPKGSFSTLEIQRTEQGDSAMYLCASSAYHEQFFGPGTRLTVL.

The chain combines TRBV6-5 with TRBJ2-5, with TRBD1 matching over 7 bases. Germline V gives CDR1 MNHEY, CDR2 SVGAGI. This CDR3 has 13 residues. Trimming cost V 0 bases and J 12 bases; bases outside gene matches: 7. Here the CDR3 DNA reads TGTGCCAGCAGTTACTCGACAGGGACGGAAAAGTACTTC. This encodes CASSYSTGTEKYF.

CDR3 coding DNA: TGCAGTGCTAATAAGAAAAACATTCAGTACTTC. It translates to CSANKKNIQYF. The chain employs TRBV20-1 and TRBJ2-4; the D is unclear. Looked up from germline, CDR1 is DFQATT and CDR2 is SNEGSKA (reference sequence). Trimming took 4 bases from V and 4 from J, leaving 5 bases between them. The CDR3 runs to 11 residues.

The rearrangement joins TRBV28 to TRBJ2-7; 10 bases line up with TRBD2. Germline assignment: CDR1 MDHEN and CDR2 SYDVKM. This CDR3 is built from 15 residues. Trimming cost V 6 bases and J 0 bases; bases outside gene matches: 5. This CDR3 reads CASSQAGGSSYEQYF. CDR3 nucleotide sequence: TGTGCCAGCAGCCAAGCGGGAGGGAGCTCCTACGAGCAGTACTTC.

V is TRBV6-4 and J is TRBJ1-5; D possibly corresponds to TRBD1 (5 bases). Germline V lookup: CDR1 MRHNA, CDR2 SNTAGT. The CDR3 spans 13 residues. V was pared by 4 bases and J by 5 bases, with 9 bases between. The chain's CDR3 is CASSGGFDQPQHF. The CDR3 DNA follows: TGTGCCAGCAGTGGGGGGTTTGATCAGCCCCAGCATTTT.

This clone showed up just once. The chain has TRBV27 and TRBJ2-1; the match to TRBD2 covers 10 bases. J was trimmed by 8 bases and V by 2 bases; bases with no gene match: 9. This CDR3 comprises 16 residues. CDR1 is MNHEY, CDR2 SMNVEV, per germline (reference sequence). The CDR3 DNA reads as TGTGCCAGCAGTTTACGTATCCTAGCGGGAGTTTATGAGCAGTTCTTC. It codes for CASSLRILAGVYEQFF.